Listed below are T cell receptor beta chains from one sample, sequenced in a study of shared clonotypes between healthy human individuals. Produced via immunoSEQ multiplex PCR; TCRdb's table is partial and in-frame only. The table lists 1 million to 1.3 million clones, 70% to 80% of them singletons. The sequenced sample was memory CD4+ T cells from PBMCs. Receptor source: a man younger than 35 in good health. Some clones in this sample may be carry-over from other donors' samples. Both conserved end residues are part of each CDR3. D genes are given only for firm matches. Clone size is given for some rows only: seen once, a few or many times, or a class if the clone is expanded.

clone_size: .
v_call: TRBV11-2
j_call: TRBJ2-7
d_call: .
cdr3_nt: TGTGCCAGCAGCTTAGTGGCAGGACTCCCGCTCGAGCAGTACTTC
cdr3_aa: CASSLVAGLPLEQYF

clone_size: .
v_call: TRBV7-9
j_call: TRBJ1-2
d_call: .
cdr3_nt: TGTGCCAGCAGCTTAATCACGGGATCCTTCGGCTATGGCTACACCTTC
cdr3_aa: CASSLITGSFGYGYTF

clone_size: .
v_call: TRBV5-1
j_call: TRBJ2-3
d_call: .
cdr3_nt: TGCGCCAGCCGGGCAGGAGCCACAGATACGCAGTATTTT
cdr3_aa: CASRAGATDTQYF

clone_size: .
v_call: TRBV10-2
j_call: TRBJ2-7
d_call: TRBD2
cdr3_nt: TGCGCCAGCAGTGGGGGACTAGCGGGAGGGTCCTACGAGCAGTACTTC
cdr3_aa: CASSGGLAGGSYEQYF

clone_size: once
v_call: TRBV7-3
j_call: TRBJ2-2
d_call: .
cdr3_nt: TGTGCCAGCAGCCTAGGTGGGGACACCGGGGAGCTGTTTTTT
cdr3_aa: CASSLGGDTGELFF

clone_size: .
v_call: TRBV28
j_call: TRBJ1-4
d_call: TRBD1
cdr3_nt: TGTGCCAGCAACCACGGGGACAGTGAGAATGAAAAACTGTTTTTT
cdr3_aa: CASNHGDSENEKLFF

clone_size: .
v_call: TRBV30
j_call: TRBJ2-1
d_call: TRBD2
cdr3_nt: TGTGCCTGGCTCACCCGGCTAGCGGGAGGCGAGCAGTTCTTC
cdr3_aa: CAWLTRLAGGEQFF

clone_size: .
v_call: TRBV30
j_call: TRBJ1-5
d_call: TRBD1
cdr3_nt: TGTGCCTGGGACCAGGGGGGGGCGATGGGCAATCAGCCCCAGCATTTT
cdr3_aa: CAWDQGGAMGNQPQHF

clone_size: .
v_call: TRBV28
j_call: TRBJ2-1
d_call: TRBD2
cdr3_nt: TGTGCCAGCAGTGTAAGGACTAGCGGGCCCAATGAGCAGTTCTTC
cdr3_aa: CASSVRTSGPNEQFF

clone_size: .
v_call: TRBV7-9
j_call: TRBJ2-5
d_call: .
cdr3_nt: TGTGCCAGCAGAGTAGGGGAGACCCAGTACTTC
cdr3_aa: CASRVGETQYF

clone_size: .
v_call: TRBV5-1
j_call: TRBJ2-1
d_call: TRBD1
cdr3_nt: TGCGCCAGCAGCCCTTATCAGGGGGAGATGTTCAATGAGCAGTTCTTC
cdr3_aa: CASSPYQGEMFNEQFF

clone_size: .
v_call: TRBV27
j_call: TRBJ1-6
d_call: .
cdr3_nt: TGTGCCAGCAGTCTCCGGGGGGACGTACCCCTCCACTTT
cdr3_aa: CASSLRGDVPLHF

clone_size: .
v_call: TRBV4-1
j_call: TRBJ2-7
d_call: TRBD2
cdr3_nt: TGCGCCAGCAGCCAAGACCCCCCTCTTAGCAGCGGGAGCGGCTACGAGCAGTACTTC
cdr3_aa: CASSQDPPLSSGSGYEQYF

clone_size: .
v_call: TRBV20-1
j_call: TRBJ2-5
d_call: .
cdr3_nt: TGCAGTGCCGAGCAAGAGACCCAGTACTTC
cdr3_aa: CSAEQETQYF

clone_size: many
v_call: TRBV7-2
j_call: TRBJ2-7
d_call: .
cdr3_nt: TGTGCCAGCAGCTTATGGGCCCGCGAGCAGTACTTC
cdr3_aa: CASSLWAREQYF

clone_size: .
v_call: TRBV11-1
j_call: TRBJ1-1
d_call: TRBD1
cdr3_nt: TGTGCCAGCAGCTTATCCGGGACAGGGCATACTGAAGCTTTCTTT
cdr3_aa: CASSLSGTGHTEAFF

clone_size: .
v_call: TRBV4-1
j_call: TRBJ2-7
d_call: TRBD1
cdr3_nt: TGCGCCAGCAGCCAAGCCAGGGGGCTGGTCGAGCAGTACTTC
cdr3_aa: CASSQARGLVEQYF

clone_size: .
v_call: TRBV28
j_call: TRBJ2-5
d_call: TRBD1
cdr3_nt: TGTGCCAGCAGTCCCCTACAGGGGAAGGAGACCCAGTACTTC
cdr3_aa: CASSPLQGKETQYF

clone_size: .
v_call: TRBV6-1
j_call: TRBJ1-2
d_call: .
cdr3_nt: TGTGCCAGCAGTGAAAGTTTAGGGGGAGCCTATGGCTACACCTTC
cdr3_aa: CASSESLGGAYGYTF

clone_size: .
v_call: TRBV28
j_call: TRBJ2-7
d_call: .
cdr3_nt: TGTGCCAGCAGTTTGCCATACCGGGACTACGAGCAGTACTTC
cdr3_aa: CASSLPYRDYEQYF

clone_size: .
v_call: TRBV6-5
j_call: TRBJ1-5
d_call: .
cdr3_nt: TGTGCCAGCAGTCTAAACAACAGGGAGCAGCCCCAGCATTTT
cdr3_aa: CASSLNNREQPQHF

clone_size: .
v_call: TRBV11-3
j_call: TRBJ2-1
d_call: .
cdr3_nt: TGTGCCAGCAGCTTTTCTCAGGGGAATGAGCAGTTCTTC
cdr3_aa: CASSFSQGNEQFF

clone_size: .
v_call: TRBV9
j_call: TRBJ2-2
d_call: .
cdr3_nt: TGTGCCAGCAGCGCCCACCTCACCGGGGAGCTGTTTTTT
cdr3_aa: CASSAHLTGELFF

clone_size: .
v_call: TRBV28
j_call: TRBJ1-6
d_call: .
cdr3_nt: TGTGCCAGCAGTATCAGGAGCTCCTATAATTCACCCCTCCACTTT
cdr3_aa: CASSIRSSYNSPLHF

clone_size: .
v_call: TRBV21-1
j_call: TRBJ2-7
d_call: .
cdr3_nt: TGTGCCAGCAGCAACGTCCGGGGACAGCTTTACTTC
cdr3_aa: CASSNVRGQLYF

clone_size: once
v_call: TRBV11-2
j_call: TRBJ2-7
d_call: TRBD1
cdr3_nt: TGTGCCAGCAGCTTGACAGGGGGCGCTGGGTTTTACGAGCAGTACTTC
cdr3_aa: CASSLTGGAGFYEQYF

clone_size: .
v_call: TRBV5-6
j_call: TRBJ2-7
d_call: .
cdr3_nt: TGTGCCAGCAGCACAGGGTCTTTTGTGTACTTC
cdr3_aa: CASSTGSFVYF

clone_size: .
v_call: TRBV6-5
j_call: TRBJ2-1
d_call: .
cdr3_nt: TGTGCCAGCAGGCTCTTCCCATACTCCTACAATGAGCAGTTCTTC
cdr3_aa: CASRLFPYSYNEQFF

clone_size: .
v_call: TRBV5-1
j_call: TRBJ2-3
d_call: .
cdr3_nt: TGCGCCAGCAGCTTGGACTCCCCATTGAGGGATACGCAGTATTTT
cdr3_aa: CASSLDSPLRDTQYF

clone_size: few
v_call: TRBV28
j_call: TRBJ2-2
d_call: TRBD2
cdr3_nt: TGTGCCAGCTGCATCCCCTGGACTAGCGGGGCCGGGGAGCTGTTTTTT
cdr3_aa: CASCIPWTSGAGELFF

clone_size: .
v_call: TRBV7-8
j_call: TRBJ2-7
d_call: .
cdr3_nt: TGTGCCAGCAGCCCAGTCCGGTACTACGAGCAGTACTTC
cdr3_aa: CASSPVRYYEQYF

clone_size: .
v_call: TRBV5-6
j_call: TRBJ2-3
d_call: .
cdr3_nt: TGTGCCAGCAGCTTTAAAAGGGGACGAAAGGATACGCAGTATTTT
cdr3_aa: CASSFKRGRKDTQYF

clone_size: .
v_call: TRBV19
j_call: TRBJ1-5
d_call: .
cdr3_nt: TGTGCCAGTAGTATAGCCAGGCTGCGTCAGCCCCAGCATTTT
cdr3_aa: CASSIARLRQPQHF

clone_size: .
v_call: TRBV7-8
j_call: TRBJ1-1
d_call: TRBD1
cdr3_nt: TGTGCCAGCAGCCGGGAGGGGGCAAGGACTGAAGCTTTCTTT
cdr3_aa: CASSREGARTEAFF

clone_size: few
v_call: TRBV5-1
j_call: TRBJ1-2
d_call: .
cdr3_nt: TGCGCCAGCAGCTTGGGGGGGGCCGGGAACTATGGCTACACCTTC
cdr3_aa: CASSLGGAGNYGYTF

clone_size: .
v_call: TRBV2
j_call: TRBJ2-2
d_call: .
cdr3_nt: TGTGCCAGCATGGGGACTGGGGGCACCGGGGAGCTGTTTTTT
cdr3_aa: CASMGTGGTGELFF

clone_size: few
v_call: TRBV5-1
j_call: TRBJ2-1
d_call: .
cdr3_nt: TGCGCCAGCAGCCTGAGACCGATACTTTACAATGAGCAGTTCTTC
cdr3_aa: CASSLRPILYNEQFF

clone_size: .
v_call: TRBV6-5
j_call: TRBJ1-4
d_call: .
cdr3_nt: TGTGCCAGCAGTCCCGGATCAACTAATGAAAAACTGTTTTTT
cdr3_aa: CASSPGSTNEKLFF

clone_size: .
v_call: TRBV4-1
j_call: TRBJ2-3
d_call: .
cdr3_nt: TGCGCCAGCAGCCAAGACATCAGGGCTGTATGGGATACGCAGTATTTT
cdr3_aa: CASSQDIRAVWDTQYF

clone_size: .
v_call: TRBV28
j_call: TRBJ2-4
d_call: .
cdr3_nt: TGTGCCAGCGGGCACCAACGACGGACGCTAGCCAAAAACATTCAGTACTTC
cdr3_aa: CASGHQRRTLAKNIQYF

clone_size: .
v_call: TRBV6-1
j_call: TRBJ1-1
d_call: .
cdr3_nt: TGTGCCAGCAGGACGGAGGGTGAAGCTTTCTTT
cdr3_aa: CASRTEGEAFF

clone_size: .
v_call: TRBV5-6
j_call: TRBJ1-4
d_call: .
cdr3_nt: TGTGCCAGCAGCGAGGGAGGGGAAAAACTGTTTTTT
cdr3_aa: CASSEGGEKLFF

clone_size: .
v_call: TRBV20-1
j_call: TRBJ2-7
d_call: .
cdr3_nt: TGCAGTGCCTTGACAGCCTACGAGCAGTACTTC
cdr3_aa: CSALTAYEQYF

clone_size: .
v_call: TRBV4-1
j_call: TRBJ2-5
d_call: .
cdr3_nt: TGCGCCAGCAGCCGAACCGAGGGAGAGACCCAGTACTTC
cdr3_aa: CASSRTEGETQYF

clone_size: few
v_call: TRBV5-1
j_call: TRBJ1-3
d_call: .
cdr3_nt: TGCGCCAGCAGCCAAGATCCCCAGACAGTGCGCTCTGGAAACACCATATATTTT
cdr3_aa: CASSQDPQTVRSGNTIYF

clone_size: .
v_call: TRBV6-1
j_call: TRBJ2-7
d_call: TRBD2
cdr3_nt: TGTGCCAGCAGTGAGGGACTACAAGCCATCTACGAGCAGTACTTC
cdr3_aa: CASSEGLQAIYEQYF

clone_size: .
v_call: TRBV30
j_call: TRBJ1-5
d_call: TRBD1
cdr3_nt: TGTGCCTGGGCGACAGGGGTAGAGGCCCAGCATTTT
cdr3_aa: CAWATGVEAQHF

clone_size: .
v_call: TRBV6-1
j_call: TRBJ2-7
d_call: .
cdr3_nt: TGTGCCAGCAGTACGTTAGCGCGGGGCGAGCAGTACTTC
cdr3_aa: CASSTLARGEQYF

clone_size: once
v_call: TRBV6-1
j_call: TRBJ2-1
d_call: TRBD2
cdr3_nt: TGTGCCACCTCCCCCAGCGGGAGTTTCTATGAGCAGTTCTTC
cdr3_aa: CATSPSGSFYEQFF

clone_size: .
v_call: TRBV7-8
j_call: TRBJ2-5
d_call: TRBD1
cdr3_nt: TGTGCCAGCAGCGACGCAGGGGGCGGCGAGACCCAGTACTTC
cdr3_aa: CASSDAGGGETQYF

clone_size: .
v_call: TRBV9
j_call: TRBJ2-3
d_call: .
cdr3_nt: TGTGCCAGCAGCGTATTCGGGAGAAGCACAGATACGCAGTATTTT
cdr3_aa: CASSVFGRSTDTQYF

clone_size: few
v_call: TRBV10-3
j_call: TRBJ2-3
d_call: TRBD1
cdr3_nt: TGTGCCATCAGGCCGGGACAGGGCGAGGGCACAGATACGCAGTATTTT
cdr3_aa: CAIRPGQGEGTDTQYF

clone_size: .
v_call: TRBV18
j_call: TRBJ1-2
d_call: .
cdr3_nt: TGTGCCAGCTCACCTACTAGGGAAGCTAACTATGGCTACACCTTC
cdr3_aa: CASSPTREANYGYTF